The clone carrying this T cell receptor beta chain was picked up many times. Its specificity is not known. As the method for making TCR beta libraries, quantitative 5'-RACE with molecular barcodes was used. TCRdb called the 5' RACE reads again in MiXCR, with one record for every CDR3 protein. The data show roughly 260,000 distinct CDR3 sequences, 15% to 20% seen once. This specimen belongs to a study of CD8 T cells in ankylosing spondylitis. The germline CDR1 and CDR2 sequences are MNHNS and SASEGT. The CDR3 runs to 13 residues. V was clipped by 7 bases and J by 7 bases, with 14 bases between them. Study outcomes and limitations: CD8+ cells made up the disease-linked clones, which were relatively rare in peripheral blood. Reportedly, significant enrichment of disease-linked clones occurred in matched ankylosing spondylitis synovial fluid.

The chain has TRBV6-1 and TRBJ1-5; tentatively, D is TRBD1 (5 bases). The receptor comes from a male donor with ankylosing spondylitis or in good health (not recorded which). The sequenced sample was blood, either unsorted or a sorted T cell fraction (not recorded which). In DNA, the CDR3 is TGTGCCAGCACCCCGGATCGGGGGCAGCCCCAGCATTTT. This sequence encodes CASTPDRGQPQHF.